These 30 T cell receptor beta chains originate from one sample sequenced in a study of cytotoxic CD8 clonotypes in ibrutinib-treated CLL. Repertoires were generated with immunoSEQ multiplex PCR, while TCRdb's copy carries only in-frame clones and drops some. In the table there are roughly 38,000 clones, roughly 45% of which are singletons. Sample: PBMCs, taken before ibrutinib treatment. The source is a human donor with chronic lymphocytic leukemia.

The chain is built from TRBV6-1 and TRBJ1-6, with 7 nucleotides matching TRBD1. Per the germline V gene, CDR1 is MNHNS and CDR2 is SASEGT. Trimming removed 3 bases from V and 3 bases from J; junction bases left unmatched: 17. The CDR3 covers 20 residues. The CDR3 DNA reads as TGTGCCAGCAGTGAGGTCGGAGATACGGGACAGACTCACTATAATTCACCCCTCCACTTT. It is translated as CASSEVGDTGQTHYNSPLHF.

This clone turned up a few times. V is TRBV7-8 and J is TRBJ1-2; 11 nucleotides align to TRBD1. Germline V lookup: CDR1 SGHVS, CDR2 FQNEAQ. Unmatched junction bases numbered 3, after V lost 5 bases and J lost 7 bases. The CDR3 extends over 13 amino acids. Here the CDR3 reads CASSTGTGGGYTF. CDR3 nucleotides: TGTGCCAGCAGCACCGGGACAGGGGGTGGCTACACCTTC.

The rearrangement joins TRBV23-1 to TRBJ2-2, with 8 bases aligning to TRBD1. TRBV23-1 is an open reading frame whose function is uncertain. The CDR3 length is 20 residues. The ends lost 4 bases at V and 1 base at J; junction bases unmatched: 17. The CDR3 region is CASSPRTGQGTSGNTGELFF. The CDR3 DNA is TGCGCCAGCAGTCCTCGAACCGGACAGGGTACTAGTGGGAACACCGGGGAGCTGTTTTTT.

The V call is TRBV11-2, the J call TRBJ2-2; D is ambiguous. CDR1 SGHAT and CDR2 FQNNGV come from the germline V gene. V gave up 1 base and J gave up 0 bases, with 6 bases separating them. The CDR3 has 15 amino acids. The CDR3 reads CASSLGVSNTGELFF. CDR3 DNA sequence: TGTGCCAGCAGCTTAGGGGTTTCGAACACCGGGGAGCTGTTTTTT.

V and J are TRBV7-5 and TRBJ1-5; the table names TRBD1, a call not compared with the DNA. TRBV7-5 is assigned pseudogene status. The CDR3 sequence is 15 residues long. DNA for the CDR3: TGTGCCAGAAGCTTTTTAGGGGGAAATGATCAGCCCCAGCATTTT. Its translation is CARSFLGGNDQPQHF.

The chain links TRBV9 to TRBJ1-2; D unresolved. Trimming pared 5 bases from V and 1 base from J, leaving 18 bases between. Germline V lookup: CDR1 SGDLS, CDR2 YYNGEE. The CDR3 consists of 16 residues. CDR3 residues: CASSPGRAPFNYGYTF. DNA of the CDR3: TGTGCCAGCAGTCCTGGACGTGCCCCTTTTAACTATGGCTACACCTTC.

The V and J genes are TRBV6-5 and TRBJ1-6, with D perhaps matching TRBD1 (6 bases). CDR1 MNHEY and CDR2 SVGAGI come from the germline V gene. This CDR3 region has 15 residues. V lost 6 bases and J 9 bases, leaving 18 bases between the germline ends. CDR3 bases: TGTGCCAGCAGCCCACTGGGGGGGGCCAGTTCACCCCTCCACTTT. Translated: CASSPLGGASSPLHF.

Only a few counts were recorded for this clone. This chain connects TRBV29-1 to TRBJ1-2, with a weak D call TRBD1 (5 bases). Germline CDR1 and CDR2: SQVTM and ANQGSEA. Trimming removed 6 bases from V and 4 bases from J, with 12 bases in between. This CDR3 spans 12 amino acids. CDR3 DNA: TGCAGCGTCCTTGGACACCGCTATGGCTACACCTTC. Its translation is CSVLGHRYGYTF.

This clone has just a few counts. V gene TRBV30 combines with J gene TRBJ2-7; 7 positions agree with TRBD2. V gave up 0 bases and J gave up 3 bases; unmatched junction bases: 5. The CDR3 is 14 amino acids. CDR1 and CDR2 from the germline V gene are GTSNPN and SVGIG (reference sequence). This CDR3 is CAWSVASGVYEQYF. For the CDR3, the DNA is TGTGCCTGGAGTGTAGCCAGCGGGGTCTACGAGCAGTACTTC.

This clone was counted only a few times. The chain couples TRBV10-2 to TRBJ2-3; D possibly corresponds to TRBD2 (6 bases). The CDR3 spans 14 residues. Trimming took 6 bases from V and 4 from J, leaving 14 bases between them. CDR1 is WSHSY and CDR2 is SAAADI in the germline V gene. In nucleotides, the CDR3 is TGCGCCAGCAGCGTGGGCGGGGCCGCAGATACGCAGTATTTT. Protein product: CASSVGGAADTQYF.

The chain is built from TRBV6-5 and TRBJ2-5; D remains ambiguous. Germline assignment: CDR1 MNHEY and CDR2 SVGAGI. Trimming removed 2 bases from V and 5 bases from J, with 15 bases in between. The CDR3 contains 15 residues. The CDR3 DNA reads as TGTGCCAGCAGTTACGACCGGTTTTCCACGGAGACCCAGTACTTC. Residues: CASSYDRFSTETQYF.

Remarks on this clone: Distinct nucleotide sequences in the sample also encode this CDR3. This chain links TRBV28 with TRBJ1-3; 10 nucleotides line up with TRBD1. Germline V gene data show CDR1 as MDHEN and CDR2 as SYDVKM. J gave up 3 bases and V 7 bases, and 9 bases lay outside the gene matches. This CDR3 is 16 amino acids long. The CDR3 spells CASTPPGQGNGNTIYF. Written as DNA, the CDR3 is TGTGCCAGCACACCACCGGGACAGGGGAATGGAAACACCATATATTTT.

This clone was observed a few times. This chain connects TRBV11-3 to TRBJ2-3; possibly TRBD1 or TRBD2 for D (5 bases each). Trimming stripped 3 bases from V and 1 base from J, with 5 bases between. The CDR3 consists of 13 residues. The germline V gene has CDR1 SGHNT and CDR2 YENEEA. CDR3 coding DNA: TGTGCCAGCAGCTTGGGACGCACAGATACGCAGTATTTT. This codes for CASSLGRTDTQYF.

The V and J genes are TRBV27 and TRBJ1-2; 9 bases match TRBD1. Germline CDR1 reads MNHEY; CDR2 reads SMNVEV (reference sequence). This CDR3 spans 16 amino acids. V shed 6 bases, J shed 5 bases, and the junction held 13 bases outside the gene matches. CDR3 bases: TGTGCCAGCAGCCGAAACAACAGGGGGCGCGGGTATGGCTACACCTTC. This encodes CASSRNNRGRGYGYTF.

By share, this clone counts as medium-sized. CDR3 region: CASTSRGGINYGYTF. The CDR3 DNA sequence: TGTGCCAGCACCTCACGGGGTGGGATTAACTATGGCTACACCTTC. V and J are TRBV7-3 and TRBJ1-2; no clear D gene. The CDR3 is made up of 15 amino acids. V was pared by 7 bases and J by 1 base, with 16 bases between. Germline CDR1 and CDR2: SGHTA and FQGTGA.

This chain uses TRBV11-3 with TRBJ2-5; TRBD2 agrees at 10 bases. The CDR3 sequence is 15 residues long. The junction had 2 bases not matched to a gene; V was cut back by 2 bases and J by 2 bases. CDR1 and CDR2 (germline): SGHNT, YENEEA. CDR3 residues: CASSLSSGGQETQYF. As DNA, the CDR3 is TGTGCCAGCAGCTTAAGTAGCGGGGGGCAAGAGACCCAGTACTTC. The full variable domain, completed using reference TRBV11-3 and TRBJ2-5, is EAGVVQSPRYKIIEKKQPVAFWCNPISGHNTLYWYLQNLGQGPELLIRYENEEAVDDSQLPKDRFSAERLKGVDSTLKIQPAELGDSAVYLCASSLSSGGQETQYFGPGTRLLVL.

The gene calls are TRBV7-9 and TRBJ1-1; the match to TRBD1 covers 7 bases. Germline V lookup: CDR1 SEHNR, CDR2 FQNEAQ (reference sequence). The CDR3 covers 15 residues. J lost 3 bases, V lost 5 bases, and 9 bases had no gene match. Here the CDR3 reads CASSEGQAGDTEAFF. CDR3 nucleotide sequence: TGTGCCAGCAGCGAAGGACAGGCCGGGGACACTGAAGCTTTCTTT. Together with reference TRBV7-9 and TRBJ1-1, the CDR3 gives the full variable domain: DTGVSQNPRHKITKRGQNVTFRCDPISEHNRLYWYRQTLGQGPEFLTYFQNEAQLEKSRLLSDRFSAERPKGSFSTLEIQRTEQGDSAMYLCASSEGQAGDTEAFFGQGTRLTVV.

This clone was observed once. The chain joins TRBV6-5 to TRBJ1-6; D is uncertain. CDR1 is MNHEY and CDR2 is SVGAGI in the germline V gene. V dropped 6 bases and J dropped 0 bases, with 9 bases sitting between them. The CDR3 has 15 amino acids. For the CDR3, the DNA is TGTGCCAGCAGACCCAGCAGCTCCTATAATTCACCCCTCCACTTT. Its protein product is CASRPSSSYNSPLHF.

With regard to this clone: Mismatch with germline at one junction end may stem from a read error. This chain joins TRBV7-7 and TRBJ1-3; D gene unclear. The CDR3 contains 15 residues. Germline CDR1 and CDR2: SSHAT and FNYEAQ (reference sequence). CDR3 sequence (DNA): TGTGCTAGCAGCTTGGGCCACAGCTCTGGAAACACCATATATTTT. Protein sequence: CASSLGHSSGNTIYF.

This clone was detected only a few times. This chain uses TRBV7-2 with TRBJ2-5; weak D call: TRBD1 (7 bases). Germline lookup yields CDR1 SGHTA and CDR2 FQGNSA. Trimming cost V 4 bases and J 3 bases, with 15 bases left between them. The CDR3 is made up of 15 amino acids. CDR3 sequence: CASSWGAGTEETQYF. As DNA, the CDR3 is TGTGCCAGCAGCTGGGGGGCAGGGACAGAAGAGACCCAGTACTTC.

The chain is built from TRBV5-1 and TRBJ2-3; a weak D match, TRBD2 (7 bases). The V end lost 1 base, the J end lost 2 bases, and 14 bases lay between the germline ends. Germline-derived CDR1 and CDR2 are SGHRS and YFSETQ. The CDR3 contains 16 residues. The CDR3 spells CASSLLGGAITDTQYF. The CDR3 bases are TGCGCCAGCAGCTTGCTTGGGGGGGCGATCACAGATACGCAGTATTTT.

There are a few counts of this clone. The rearrangement uses TRBV28 and TRBJ2-5; D is unresolved. With 10 bases removed from V and 0 bases from J, the gap between germline ends came to 9 bases. The V gene's germline CDR1 is MDHEN and CDR2 SYDVKM. There are 12 residues in the CDR3. Here the CDR3 DNA reads TGTGCCACCAGCGTAGACCAAGAGACCCAGTACTTC. Translating it yields CATSVDQETQYF.

The chain uses TRBV7-2 and TRBJ2-5; D remains ambiguous. CDR1 is SGHTA and CDR2 is FQGNSA in the germline V gene. CDR3 length: 13 residues. The germline V and J ends were trimmed by 3 bases and 4 bases, with 9 bases remaining between them. CDR3 sequence: CASSFLPGETQYF. The CDR3 DNA sequence: TGTGCCAGCAGCTTCCTGCCCGGAGAGACCCAGTACTTC.

In its sample, this clone is medium-sized. The J gene is TRBJ2-7, the V gene TRBV10-1; 12 bases match TRBD1. V was clipped by 4 bases and J by 6 bases; unmatched bases: 4. The CDR3 runs to 14 residues. Germline values: CDR1 WNHNN, CDR2 SYGVQD (reference sequence). Here the CDR3 DNA reads TGCGCCAGCAGTGCGGGGACAGGGGGCGGCGAGCAGTACTTC. Protein: CASSAGTGGGEQYF.

The chain is built from TRBV7-9 and TRBJ2-1; D remains unclear. Trimming removed 7 bases from V and 1 base from J, with 14 bases in between. The CDR3 sequence is 15 residues long. Germline values: CDR1 SEHNR, CDR2 FQNEAQ (reference sequence). As DNA, the CDR3 is TGTGCCAGCAACCGTCCAGCGCCTTCCTACAATGAGCAGTTCTTC. This gives the protein CASNRPAPSYNEQFF.

The rearrangement uses TRBV2 and TRBJ2-7, with 13 bases that match TRBD2. Germline CDR1 and CDR2: SNHLY and FYNNEI. This CDR3 spans 13 amino acids. V shed 8 bases and J 3 bases; nucleotides not matched to a gene: 1. The CDR3 sequence is CASGTSGDYEQYF. The CDR3, as DNA: TGTGCCAGCGGGACTAGCGGGGACTACGAGCAGTACTTC. The variable domain in full, with the rest retrieved from reference TRBV2 and TRBJ2-7, is EPEVTQTPSHQVTQMGQEVILRCVPISNHLYFYWYRQILGQKVEFLVSFYNNEISEKSEIFDDQFSVERPDGSNFTLKIRSTKLEDSAMYFCASGTSGDYEQYFGPGTRLTVT.

This chain connects TRBV4-2 to TRBJ2-1; 7 bases are a match to TRBD2. The CDR3 is 18 residues long. Germline assignment: CDR1 LGHNA and CDR2 YNFKEQ. The ends lost 1 base at V and 7 bases at J; junction bases unmatched: 16. The CDR3 region has the DNA TGTGCCAGCAGCCAAGCATCGCTTGGGGTGGGGCGGGAGAATGAGCAGTTCTTC. Its protein is CASSQASLGVGRENEQFF.

The chain couples TRBV9 to TRBJ2-6; no firm D call. Germline values: CDR1 SGDLS, CDR2 YYNGEE. Trimming removed 0 bases at V and 0 bases at J, with 4 bases between. The CDR3 has 15 amino acids. Here the CDR3 DNA reads TGTGCCAGCAGCGTAGGTTACTCTGGGGCCAACGTCCTGACTTTC. It encodes CASSVGYSGANVLTF.

The chain combines TRBV7-6 with TRBJ2-7; 7 nucleotides match TRBD1. With 1 base clipped from V and 0 bases from J, the junction kept 9 bases outside the gene matches. The CDR3 sequence is 17 residues long. CDR1 is SGHVS, CDR2 FNYEAQ, per germline. CDR3 nucleotide sequence: TGTGCCAGCAGCTTAGGTGGGGACAGACGAAGCTCCTACGAGCAGTACTTC. Protein sequence: CASSLGGDRRSSYEQYF.

The V gene is TRBV7-8, the J gene TRBJ1-5; maybe TRBD1 (5 bases). The V end was cut by 6 bases, the J end by 2 bases, with 14 bases between. CDR3 length: 15 residues. Germline-derived CDR1 and CDR2 are SGHVS and FQNEAQ. CDR3: CASSLVGGGNQPQHF. Here the CDR3 DNA reads TGTGCCAGCAGTCTGGTGGGGGGTGGCAATCAGCCCCAGCATTTT.